This T cell receptor beta chain was identified in a study of preoperative IRX-2 immunotherapy in early breast cancer. Using immunoSEQ multiplex PCR, the repertoire was profiled, and TCRdb retains in-frame clones only, with some absent. Of around 62,000 clones in the sample, approximately 93% were seen once. Treatment of the sample: preoperative locoregional IRX-2 cytokine immunotherapy. Patients received preoperative, locoregional IRX-2 cytokine immunotherapy in a phase Ib study. Sampling was conducted from a patient treated with IRX-2 immunotherapy. The receptor was derived from a human donor with breast cancer.

CDR3 DNA sequence: TGTGCCAGTAGTATAGGACAGAACTCCTACAATGAGCAGTTCTTC. It codes for CASSIGQNSYNEQFF. V and J are TRBV19 and TRBJ2-1; TRBD1 is a possible D gene (5 bases). Germline-derived CDR1 and CDR2 are LNHDA and SQIVND (reference sequence). The CDR3 is 15 residues long. V dropped 1 base and J dropped 0 bases, with 7 bases sitting between them.